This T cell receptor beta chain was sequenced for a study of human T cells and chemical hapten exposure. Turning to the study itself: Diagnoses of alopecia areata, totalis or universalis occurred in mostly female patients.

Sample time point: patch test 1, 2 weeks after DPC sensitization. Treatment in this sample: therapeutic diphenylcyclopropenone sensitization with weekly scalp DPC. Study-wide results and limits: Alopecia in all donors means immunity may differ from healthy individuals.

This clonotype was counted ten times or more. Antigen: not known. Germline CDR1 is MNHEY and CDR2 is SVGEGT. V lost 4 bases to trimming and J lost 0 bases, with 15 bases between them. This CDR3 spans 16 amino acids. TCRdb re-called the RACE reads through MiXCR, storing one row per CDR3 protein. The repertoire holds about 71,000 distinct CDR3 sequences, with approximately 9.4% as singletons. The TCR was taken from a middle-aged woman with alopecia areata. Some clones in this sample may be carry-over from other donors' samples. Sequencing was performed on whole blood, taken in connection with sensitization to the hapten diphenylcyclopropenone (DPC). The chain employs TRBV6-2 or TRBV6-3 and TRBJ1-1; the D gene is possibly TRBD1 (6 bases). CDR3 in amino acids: CASSFTGIYMNTEAFF. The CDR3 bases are TGTGCCAGCAGTTTCACAGGGATCTACATGAACACTGAAGCTTTCTTT.